This T cell receptor beta chain was found in a study of PD-1 blockade in mismatch repair-deficient tumors. This CDR3 has 14 amino acids. Deletions cut 5 bases from V and 2 bases from J, with 12 bases between. Germline loops: CDR1 PRHDT, CDR2 FYEKMQ (reference sequence). Generated by immunoSEQ multiplex PCR, the TCRdb table keeps only in-frame clones and is missing some. The sample consists of about 68,000 clones, around 73% of them appearing once. All patients were mismatch repair deficient, assessed by either PCR or immunohistochemistry. The V and J genes are TRBV13 and TRBJ2-5; D is unresolved. This TCR was recovered from an adult with mismatch repair-deficient cancer. The sample in question was peripheral blood, obtained 2 weeks after starting pembrolizumab. The DNA for the CDR3 is TGTGCCAGCAGCCCGGGCCCGCAACAAGAGACCCAGTACTTC. Translating it yields CASSPGPQQETQYF.